This entry describes one T cell receptor beta chain. As yet, its antigen is unknown. The data were obtained in a study of beta chain features in type 1 diabetes. Notes on the study in general: The naive, central memory and Treg TCRB repertoires of patients appeared to be more similar to one another than those of healthy donors.

Expressed TCRB transcripts got sequenced, as all isolated RNA was reverse transcribed. TCRdb's table, derived via immunoSEQ multiplex PCR, lists solely in-frame clones and lacks some. The sample contains about 470,000 clones, over 25% of which appear only once. CDR3 length: 11 residues. CDR1 SQVTM and CDR2 ANQGSEA come from the germline V gene. The V end lost 7 bases, the J end lost 4 bases, and 8 bases lay between the germline ends. This sequence was found in a man between 18 and 29 years old in good health. This chain links TRBV29-1 with TRBJ2-1; D unresolved. Input material: naive CD4+ T cells from blood. CDR3: CSDRQYNEQFF. CDR3 coding DNA: TGCAGCGATAGACAATACAATGAGCAGTTCTTC.